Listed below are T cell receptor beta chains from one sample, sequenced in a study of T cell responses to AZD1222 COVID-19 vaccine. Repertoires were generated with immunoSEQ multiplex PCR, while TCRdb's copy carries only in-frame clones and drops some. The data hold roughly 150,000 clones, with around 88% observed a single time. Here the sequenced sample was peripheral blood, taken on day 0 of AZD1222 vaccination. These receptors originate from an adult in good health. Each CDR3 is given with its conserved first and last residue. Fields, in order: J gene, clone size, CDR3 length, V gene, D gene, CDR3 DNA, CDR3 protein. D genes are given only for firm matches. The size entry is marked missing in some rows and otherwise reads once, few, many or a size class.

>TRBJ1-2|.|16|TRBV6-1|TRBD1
TGTGCCAGCAGTGAAGCGGGGGACAGGGGGTACTATGGCTACACCTTC
CASSEAGDRGYYGYTF
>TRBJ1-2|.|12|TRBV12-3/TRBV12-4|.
TGTGCCAGCAGTTTGCAGACCTATGGCTACACCTTC
CASSLQTYGYTF
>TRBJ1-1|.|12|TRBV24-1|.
TGTGCCCCCCGGGGGCGGAACACTGAAGCTTTCTTT
CAPRGRNTEAFF
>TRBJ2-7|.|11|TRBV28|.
TGTGCCAGCAGCGCCCCAAGCGAGCAGTACTTC
CASSAPSEQYF
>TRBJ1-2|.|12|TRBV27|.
TGTGCCAGCAGGAGAGGGGCAGATGGCTACACCTTC
CASRRGADGYTF
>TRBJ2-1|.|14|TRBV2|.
TGTGCCAGCAGCCGGACTGAGGGGAGAAATGAGCAGTTCTTC
CASSRTEGRNEQFF
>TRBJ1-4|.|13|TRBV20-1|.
TGCAGTGCTAGTTACAGGGCGGGTGAAAAACTGTTTTTT
CSASYRAGEKLFF
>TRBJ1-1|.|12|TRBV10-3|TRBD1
TGTGCCGTGCGACAGGGGGCCACTGAAGCTTTCTTT
CAVRQGATEAFF
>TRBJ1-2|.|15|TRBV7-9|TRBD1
TGTGCCAGCAGCCCCACGCCGTCAGGGGGCGATGGCTACACCTTC
CASSPTPSGGDGYTF
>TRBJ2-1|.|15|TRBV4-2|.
TGTGCCAGCAGCCAAGATCTCGCCCTAGCAAGGGAGCAGTTCTTC
CASSQDLALAREQFF
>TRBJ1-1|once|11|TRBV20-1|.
TGCAGTGCTAAGGCTAACACTGAAGCTTTCTTT
CSAKANTEAFF
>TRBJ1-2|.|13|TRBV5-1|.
TGCGCCAGCAGCTTGGGAGGTAACTATGGCTACACCTTC
CASSLGGNYGYTF
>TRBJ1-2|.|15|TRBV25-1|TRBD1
TGTGCCAGCACTGGCGGCGACAGGGGGCTCAGTGGCTACACCTTC
CASTGGDRGLSGYTF
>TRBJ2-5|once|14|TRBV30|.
TGTGCCTGGAGTGTCGGGGTGCGGGAAGAGACCCAGTACTTC
CAWSVGVREETQYF
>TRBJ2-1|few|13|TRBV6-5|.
TGTGCCAGCAGGGAGTTATGGGTCGATGAGCAGTTCTTC
CASRELWVDEQFF
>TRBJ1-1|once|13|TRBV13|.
TGTGCCAGCGGAACCAGGGTGAACACTGAAGCTTTCTTT
CASGTRVNTEAFF
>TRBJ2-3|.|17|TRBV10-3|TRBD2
TGTGCCATCAGTAAGCTAGCGGGAGGGCCGACAACAGATACGCAGTATTTT
CAISKLAGGPTTDTQYF
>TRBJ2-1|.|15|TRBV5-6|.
TGTGCCAGCAGCTTGTGGGGTTCTGCGTACAATGAGCAGTTCTTC
CASSLWGSAYNEQFF
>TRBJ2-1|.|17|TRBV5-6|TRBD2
TGTGCCAGCAGTGTGGGGGGTTTGGGACTAGCGGGACTTGAGCAGTTCTTC
CASSVGGLGLAGLEQFF
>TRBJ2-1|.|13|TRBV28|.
TGTGCCAGCAGTTTGGGGGACTACAATGAGCAGTTCTTC
CASSLGDYNEQFF
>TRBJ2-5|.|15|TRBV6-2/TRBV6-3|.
TGTGCCAGCAGTGGTCACGGGGGTGGTCAGGAGACCCAGTACTTC
CASSGHGGGQETQYF
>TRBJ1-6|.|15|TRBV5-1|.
TGCGCCAGCAGTACAGAGAGCTCCTATAATTCACCCCTCCACTTT
CASSTESSYNSPLHF
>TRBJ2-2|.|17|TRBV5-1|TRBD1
TGCGCCAGCAGCTCTGGGCTCGGGACAGGGATCATCGGGGAGCTGTTTTTT
CASSSGLGTGIIGELFF
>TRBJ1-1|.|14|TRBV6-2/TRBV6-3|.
TGTGCCAGCAGTTTAGACAAAAGGAACACTGAAGCTTTCTTT
CASSLDKRNTEAFF
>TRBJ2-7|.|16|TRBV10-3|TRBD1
TGTGCCATCAGTGAGAGGATGGGGACAGGGGGTAACGAGCAGTACTTC
CAISERMGTGGNEQYF
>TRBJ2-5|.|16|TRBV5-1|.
TGCGCCAGCAGCCCCAGGTCCGCCAGGGTGGCGGAGACCCAGTACTTC
CASSPRSARVAETQYF
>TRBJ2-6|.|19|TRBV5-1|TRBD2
TGCGCCAGCAGCTCCGCCCGACTAGCGGGAGTCGCTGGGGCCAACGTCCTGACTTTC
CASSSARLAGVAGANVLTF
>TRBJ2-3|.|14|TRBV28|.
TGTGCCAGCACCCTAGGAGACGGCACAGATACGCAGTATTTT
CASTLGDGTDTQYF
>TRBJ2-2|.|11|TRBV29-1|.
TGCAGCGTTGTTTCGACCGGGGAGCTGTTTTTT
CSVVSTGELFF
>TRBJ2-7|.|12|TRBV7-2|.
TGTGCCAGCAGCCGAACAGGGTACGAGCAGTACTTC
CASSRTGYEQYF
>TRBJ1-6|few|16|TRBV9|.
TGTGCCAGCAGCGCCCGAGGAGGGGCCCTTAATTCACCCCTCCACTTT
CASSARGGALNSPLHF
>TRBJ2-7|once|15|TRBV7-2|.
TGTGCCAGCAGCTTATCCGGGGCTAGCCGGTACGAGCAGTACTTC
CASSLSGASRYEQYF
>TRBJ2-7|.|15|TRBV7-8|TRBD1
TGTGCCAGCAGCAAACGACGGGACAGCTCCTACGAGCAGTACTTC
CASSKRRDSSYEQYF
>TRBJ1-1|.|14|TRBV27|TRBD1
TGTGCCAGACTCCGGACAGGGGGCTTGACTGAAGCTTTCTTT
CARLRTGGLTEAFF
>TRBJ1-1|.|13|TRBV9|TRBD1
TGTGCCAGCAGCAAACACTGGACAGGGGACGCTTTCTTT
CASSKHWTGDAFF
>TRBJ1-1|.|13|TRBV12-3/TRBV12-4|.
TGTGCCAGCCTTTTAAGCGGTCACACTGAAGCTTTCTTT
CASLLSGHTEAFF
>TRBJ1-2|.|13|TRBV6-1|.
TGTGCCAGCAGTGATGCAGGGAACTATGGCTACACCTTC
CASSDAGNYGYTF
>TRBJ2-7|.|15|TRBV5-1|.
TGCGCCAGCAGCTTAGGGCAGGCGATCTCCTACGAGCAGTACTTC
CASSLGQAISYEQYF
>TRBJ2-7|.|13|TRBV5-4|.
TGTGCCAGCAGCCGTCTCGGGCTCCCCGAGCAGTACTTC
CASSRLGLPEQYF
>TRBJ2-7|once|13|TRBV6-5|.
TGTGCCAGCAGTTACAGGGGGTACTTCGAGCAGTACTTC
CASSYRGYFEQYF
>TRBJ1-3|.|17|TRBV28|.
TGTGCCAGCATCCCCCTGGGCATTCCTATTACTGGAAACACCATATATTTT
CASIPLGIPITGNTIYF
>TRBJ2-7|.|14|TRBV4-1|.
TGCGCCAGCAGCTTAACGGACCGTTCCTACGAGCAGTACTTC
CASSLTDRSYEQYF
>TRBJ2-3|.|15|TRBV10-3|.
TGTGCCATCAGTGAGGGGGCGGTGCGGGCAGATACGCAGTATTTT
CAISEGAVRADTQYF